This TCR beta chain was documented in a study of blood T cell repertoires in COVID-19. About the research overall: Sites in the United States, Italy and Spain provided acute and convalescent COVID-19 samples. Sample material is recorded as cDNA or gDNA derived from T cells, B-cell-depleted T cells, or PBMCs.

In the source study's methods: How many nucleated cells were present was estimated from reference gene primer amplification. Profiled with immunoSEQ multiplex PCR; TCRdb holds only in-frame clones, not every one. The V and J calls and clone size were taken over from that table, and D and trimming were inferred from the DNA. The sample has about 220,000 clones; around four fifths are singletons. The CDR3 totals 15 residues. Unmatched junction bases numbered 8, after V lost 0 bases and J lost 10 bases. From germline, CDR1 is ENHRY and CDR2 SYGVKD. Enrolled during active infection, Seattle patients were then followed longitudinally.

The V gene is TRBV10-3, the J gene TRBJ2-5; 10 bases align to TRBD2. The sequencing input was peripheral blood. The source of this sequence is a woman between 70 and 85 years old with COVID-19, enrolled during active disease. The CDR3 DNA follows: TGTGCCATCAGTGAGTCCCTAGCGGGAGCCTCGGGCCAGTACTTC. This sequence encodes CAISESLAGASGQYF.